This entry lists 6 T cell receptor beta chains sequenced from one sample in a study of blood T cells in healthy people across ages. A J-beta primer mix and a sample-barcoded 5' primer were used in a second PCR of roughly 6 to 11 cycles. MiXCR, run by TCRdb on the 5' RACE reads, gives a single entry per CDR3 protein. The sample includes some 880,000 distinct CDR3 sequences, around 36% of them seen just once. The sequencing input was blood. The receptors were gathered from a young man in good health.

The chain recombines TRBV5-1 with TRBJ1-5; D is possibly TRBD1 (5 bases). V was clipped by 0 bases and J by 3 bases, with 10 bases between them. The V gene's germline CDR1 is SGHRS and CDR2 YFSETQ. CDR3 length equals 15 residues. For the CDR3, the DNA is TGCGCCAGCAGCTTGGCCGCAGGGCCCAATCAGCCCCAGCATTTT. It translates to CASSLAAGPNQPQHF.

For this clonotype: A much larger clone lies one base from this, so it may be a read error. This chain links TRBV7-2 with TRBJ2-3; 11 nucleotides align to TRBD2. The germline V gene has CDR1 SGHTA and CDR2 FQGNSA. The CDR3 is 16 amino acids. The trim removed 4 bases at V and 2 bases at J, leaving 5 bases unmatched. The CDR3 loop is CASSSSSGGLTDTQYF. CDR3 sequence (DNA): TGTGCCAGCAGCTCCTCTAGCGGGGGGCTCACAGATACGCAGTATTTT.

This clonotype was counted between two and nine times. The chain recombines TRBV14 with TRBJ2-1; 12 bases are shared with TRBD2. The ends lost 1 base at V and 2 bases at J; junction bases unmatched: 6. CDR1 SGHDN and CDR2 FVKESK come from the germline V gene. This CDR3 spans 18 amino acids. In DNA form, the CDR3 reads TGTGCCAGCAGCCAAGGACTAGCGGGGGATAGCACCTACAATGAGCAGTTCTTC. This gives the protein CASSQGLAGDSTYNEQFF.

There are a few counts of this clonotype. The rearrangement links TRBV9 to TRBJ2-4; the D is unclear. The DNA matches TRBJ2-7 better at its end, which makes the J call doubtful. Germline loops: CDR1 SGDLS, CDR2 YYNGEE. This CDR3 spans 14 amino acids. CDR3 bases: TGTGCCAGCAGCGTCGCGACAAGGACCTACGAGCAGTACTTC. Amino acids: CASSVATRTYEQYF.

V and J are TRBV9 and TRBJ2-1; 10 bases are shared with TRBD1. The germline CDR1 and CDR2 sequences are SGDLS and YYNGEE. J gave up 0 bases and V 0 bases, and 3 bases lay outside the gene matches. This CDR3 contains 17 residues. CDR3 nucleotides: TGTGCCAGCAGCGTAGCCGGACAGGGGGTCTCCTACAATGAGCAGTTCTTC. This gives the protein CASSVAGQGVSYNEQFF.

This clonotype was found a few times. The genes are TRBV2 and TRBJ1-5; no firm D call. CDR1 is SNHLY, CDR2 FYNNEI, per germline. With 5 bases removed from V and 0 bases from J, the gap between germline ends came to 8 bases. This CDR3 comprises 14 residues. The DNA of the CDR3 is TGTGCCAGCAGTCCAGCTTATAGCAATCAGCCCCAGCATTTT. It encodes CASSPAYSNQPQHF.